These T cell receptor beta chains were read from a single sample in a study of shared clonotypes between healthy human individuals. Profiling relied on immunoSEQ multiplex PCR, and the TCRdb table lists in-frame clones only, not all of them. The sample shows approximately 530,000 clones, approximately 95% of them seen only once. Sample: naive CD4+ T cells sorted from blood. These receptors came from a young woman in good health. Each CDR3 is given with its conserved first and last residue.

TRBV2 | CASSEALQTGGTEAFF
TRBV7-9 | CASSTLAGFGTGELFF
TRBV27 | CASSLSGENSPLHF
TRBV30 | CAWSVGPTEQFF
TRBV28 | CASSKNRGFTEAFF
TRBV5-4 | CASSPGTSVANEQFF
TRBV28 | CASSSGLLLANTDTQYF
TRBV6-6 | CASSPTGRNQPQHF
TRBV6-5 | CASRTGLAGQETQYF
TRBV5-1 | CASSLSSLADTQYF
TRBV19 | CASSIFGTEAFF
TRBV19 | CASSIDRGSEQFF
TRBV9 | CASTAGAGTDTQYF
TRBV11-2 | CASSKVAGGLAKNIQYF